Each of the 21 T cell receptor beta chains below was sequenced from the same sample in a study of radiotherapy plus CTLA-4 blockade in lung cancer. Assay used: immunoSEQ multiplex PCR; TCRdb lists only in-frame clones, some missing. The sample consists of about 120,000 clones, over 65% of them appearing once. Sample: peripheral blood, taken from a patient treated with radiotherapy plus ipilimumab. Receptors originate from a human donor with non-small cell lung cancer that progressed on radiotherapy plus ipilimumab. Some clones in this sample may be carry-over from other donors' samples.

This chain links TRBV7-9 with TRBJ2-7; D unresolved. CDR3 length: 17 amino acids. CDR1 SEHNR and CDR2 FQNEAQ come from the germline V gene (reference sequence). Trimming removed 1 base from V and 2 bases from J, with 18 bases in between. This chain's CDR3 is CASSLEVSSALTYEQYF. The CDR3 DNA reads TGTGCCAGCAGCTTAGAGGTCTCGTCAGCTCTCACCTACGAGCAGTACTTC.

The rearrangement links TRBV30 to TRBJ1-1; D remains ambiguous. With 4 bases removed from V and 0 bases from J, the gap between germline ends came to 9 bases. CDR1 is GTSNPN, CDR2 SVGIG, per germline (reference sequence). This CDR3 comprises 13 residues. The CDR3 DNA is TGTGCCTGGAATCCAGCTATGAACACTGAAGCTTTCTTT. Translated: CAWNPAMNTEAFF.

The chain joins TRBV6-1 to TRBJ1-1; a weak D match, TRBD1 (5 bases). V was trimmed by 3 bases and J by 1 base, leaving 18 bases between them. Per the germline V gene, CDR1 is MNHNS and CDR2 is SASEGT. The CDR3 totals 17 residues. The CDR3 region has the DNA TGTGCCAGCAGTGACCCCGGGACCTCGTTAAGGAACACTGAAGCTTTCTTT. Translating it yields CASSDPGTSLRNTEAFF.

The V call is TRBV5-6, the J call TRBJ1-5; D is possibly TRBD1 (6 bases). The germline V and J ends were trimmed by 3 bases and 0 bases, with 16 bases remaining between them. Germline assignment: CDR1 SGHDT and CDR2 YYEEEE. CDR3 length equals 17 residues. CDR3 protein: CASSSRTGQFSNQPQHF. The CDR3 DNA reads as TGTGCCAGCAGCTCGCGCACCGGACAGTTTAGCAATCAGCCCCAGCATTTT.

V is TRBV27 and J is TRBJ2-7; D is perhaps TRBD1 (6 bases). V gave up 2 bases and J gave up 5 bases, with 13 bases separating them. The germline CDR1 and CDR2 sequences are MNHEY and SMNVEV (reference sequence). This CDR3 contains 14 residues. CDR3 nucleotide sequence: TGTGCCAGCAGTTTAGGGACATACTTAAACGAGCAGTACTTC. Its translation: CASSLGTYLNEQYF.

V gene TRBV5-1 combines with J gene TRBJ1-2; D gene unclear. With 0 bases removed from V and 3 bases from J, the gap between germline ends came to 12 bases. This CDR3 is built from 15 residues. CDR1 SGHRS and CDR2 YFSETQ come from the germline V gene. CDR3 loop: CASSLALKGDYGYTF. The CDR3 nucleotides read TGCGCCAGCAGCTTGGCCTTAAAGGGTGACTATGGCTACACCTTC.

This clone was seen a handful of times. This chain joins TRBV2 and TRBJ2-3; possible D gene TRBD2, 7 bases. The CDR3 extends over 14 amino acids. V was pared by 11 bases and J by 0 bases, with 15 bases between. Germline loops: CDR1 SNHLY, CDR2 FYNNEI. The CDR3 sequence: CASKGGGSTDTQYF. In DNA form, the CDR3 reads TGTGCCTCCAAGGGGGGGGGAAGCACAGATACGCAGTATTTT.

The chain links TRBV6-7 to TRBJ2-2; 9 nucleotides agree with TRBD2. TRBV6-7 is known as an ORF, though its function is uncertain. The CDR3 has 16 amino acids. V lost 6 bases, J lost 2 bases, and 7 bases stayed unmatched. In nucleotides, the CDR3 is TGTGCCAGCAGAAGCGGGGGGCTCATTAACACCGGGGAGCTGTTTTTT. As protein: CASRSGGLINTGELFF.

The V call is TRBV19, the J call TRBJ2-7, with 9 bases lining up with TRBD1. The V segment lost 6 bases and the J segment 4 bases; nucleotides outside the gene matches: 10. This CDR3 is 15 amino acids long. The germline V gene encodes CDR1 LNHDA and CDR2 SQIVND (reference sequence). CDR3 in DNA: TGTGCCAGTAGGGCTAAGGACAGGGGAAATTACGAGCAGTACTTC. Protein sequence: CASRAKDRGNYEQYF.

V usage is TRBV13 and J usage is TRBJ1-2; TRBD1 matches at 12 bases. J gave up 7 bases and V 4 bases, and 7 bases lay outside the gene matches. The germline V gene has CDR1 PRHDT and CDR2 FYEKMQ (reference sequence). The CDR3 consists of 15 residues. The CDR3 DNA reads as TGTGCCAGCAGCTCGCTGGGACAGGGGGCGTCTGGCTACACCTTC. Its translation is CASSSLGQGASGYTF.

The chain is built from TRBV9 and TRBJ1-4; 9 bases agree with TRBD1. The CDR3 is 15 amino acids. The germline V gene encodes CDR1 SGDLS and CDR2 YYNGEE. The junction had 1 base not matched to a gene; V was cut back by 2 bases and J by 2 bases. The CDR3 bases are TGTGCCAGCAGCGTCGGGACAGGGACTAATGAAAAACTGTTTTTT. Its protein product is CASSVGTGTNEKLFF.

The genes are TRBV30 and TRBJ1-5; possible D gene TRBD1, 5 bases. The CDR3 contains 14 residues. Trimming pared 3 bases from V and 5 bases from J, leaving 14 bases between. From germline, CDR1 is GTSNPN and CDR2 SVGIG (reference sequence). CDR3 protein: CAWSGTGWDQPQHF. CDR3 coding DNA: TGTGCCTGGAGCGGGACGGGTTGGGATCAGCCCCAGCATTTT.

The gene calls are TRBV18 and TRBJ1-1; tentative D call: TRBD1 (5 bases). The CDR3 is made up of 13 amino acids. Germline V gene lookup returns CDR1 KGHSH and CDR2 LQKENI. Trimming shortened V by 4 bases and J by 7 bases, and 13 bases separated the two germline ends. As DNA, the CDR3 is TGTGCCAGCTCACTGGACCGACAGCTTGAAGCTTTCTTT. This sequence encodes CASSLDRQLEAFF.

The CDR3 is CASSVGTSGGLKETQYF. CDR3 DNA: TGTGCCAGCAGCGTAGGAACGAGCGGGGGATTAAAAGAGACCCAGTACTTC. The chain joins TRBV9 to TRBJ2-5; 8 nucleotides match TRBD2. The trim removed 0 bases at V and 3 bases at J, leaving 10 bases unmatched. CDR3 length: 17 amino acids. Germline V gives CDR1 SGDLS, CDR2 YYNGEE. The full variable domain, with the rest looked up from reference TRBV9 and TRBJ2-5, is DSGVTQTPKHLITATGQRVTLRCSPRSGDLSVYWYQQSLDQGLQFLIQYYNGEERAKGNILERFSAQQFPDLHSELNLSSLELGDSALYFCASSVGTSGGLKETQYFGPGTRLLVL.

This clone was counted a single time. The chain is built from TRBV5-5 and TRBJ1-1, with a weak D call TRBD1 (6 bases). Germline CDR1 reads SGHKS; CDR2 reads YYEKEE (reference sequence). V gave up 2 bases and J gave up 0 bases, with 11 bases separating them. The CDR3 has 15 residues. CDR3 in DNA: TGTGCCAGCAGCTTCAGGGGCATCTTGAACACTGAAGCTTTCTTT. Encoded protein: CASSFRGILNTEAFF.

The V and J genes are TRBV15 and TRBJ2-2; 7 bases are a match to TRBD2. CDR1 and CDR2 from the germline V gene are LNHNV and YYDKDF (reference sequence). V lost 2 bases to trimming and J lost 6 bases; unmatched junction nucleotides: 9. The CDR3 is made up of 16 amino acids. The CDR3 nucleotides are TGTGCCACCAGCAGACTCGCGGGGAGGGTGGCCGGGGAGCTGTTTTTT. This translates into CATSRLAGRVAGELFF.

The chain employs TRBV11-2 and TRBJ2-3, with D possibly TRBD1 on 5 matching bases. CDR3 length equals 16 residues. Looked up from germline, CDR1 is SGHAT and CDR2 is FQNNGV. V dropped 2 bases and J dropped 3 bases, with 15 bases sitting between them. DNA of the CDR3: TGTGCCAGCAGCTTATCCCAGGGCCGTGTTACAGATACGCAGTATTTT. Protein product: CASSLSQGRVTDTQYF.

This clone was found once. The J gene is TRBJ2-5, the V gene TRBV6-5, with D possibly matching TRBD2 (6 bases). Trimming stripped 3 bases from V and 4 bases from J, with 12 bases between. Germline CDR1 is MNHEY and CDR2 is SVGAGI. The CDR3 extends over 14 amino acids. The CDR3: CASSYGRGAETQYF. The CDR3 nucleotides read TGTGCCAGCAGTTATGGTCGCGGGGCAGAGACCCAGTACTTC.

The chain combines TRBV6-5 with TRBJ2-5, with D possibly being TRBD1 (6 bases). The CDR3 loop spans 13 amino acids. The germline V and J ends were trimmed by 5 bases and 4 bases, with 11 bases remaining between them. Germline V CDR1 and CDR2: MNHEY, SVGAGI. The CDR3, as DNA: TGTGCCAGCAGTCAGGGGAGCGGAGAGACCCAGTACTTC. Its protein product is CASSQGSGETQYF.

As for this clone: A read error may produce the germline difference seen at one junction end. CDR3: CASTLGGVDPNSPLHF. CDR3 in DNA: TGTGCCAGCACCTTGGGGGGGGTCGACCCTAATTCACCCCTCCACTTT. The genes are TRBV5-4 and TRBJ1-6; a weak D match, TRBD1 (5 bases). The CDR3 contains 16 residues. Germline CDR1 SGHNT, CDR2 YYREEE (reference sequence).

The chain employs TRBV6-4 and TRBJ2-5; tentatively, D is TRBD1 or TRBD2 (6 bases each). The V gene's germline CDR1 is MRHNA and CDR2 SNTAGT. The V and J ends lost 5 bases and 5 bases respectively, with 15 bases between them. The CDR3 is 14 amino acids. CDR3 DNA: TGTGCCAGCAGTTTAAACGGGGGCGAGGAGACCCAGTACTTC. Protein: CASSLNGGEETQYF.